The 8 T cell receptor beta chains presented below share a single source sample, sequenced in a study of T cell responses to AZD1222 COVID-19 vaccine. The protocol was immunoSEQ multiplex PCR, while the TCRdb copy is restricted to in-frame clones and leaves out a portion. The sample shows about 150,000 clones, 94% of them seen only once. This specimen was peripheral blood, taken on day 0 of AZD1222 vaccination. All receptors come from an adult in good health.

The rearrangement links TRBV5-8 to TRBJ1-2; D remains unclear. V lost 1 base and J lost 8, with 15 bases in between. The germline V gene has CDR1 SGHTS and CDR2 YDEGEE. The CDR3 consists of 14 residues. The CDR3, as DNA: TGTGCCAGCAGCTTGTACGTGGGGTATCAAGGCTACACCTTC. It translates to CASSLYVGYQGYTF.

This chain uses TRBV9 with TRBJ2-1, with D tentatively TRBD2 (5 bases). The CDR3 contains 15 residues. V gave up 2 bases and J gave up 0 bases, with 9 bases separating them. The germline V gene encodes CDR1 SGDLS and CDR2 YYNGEE. The DNA of the CDR3 is TGTGCCAGCAGCGTCGGGGTGAGCTCCTACAATGAGCAGTTCTTC. The encoded protein is CASSVGVSSYNEQFF.

The rearrangement uses TRBV5-6 and TRBJ1-2, with 8 nucleotides matching TRBD1. With 4 bases clipped from V and 6 bases from J, the junction kept 14 bases outside the gene matches. The V gene's germline CDR1 is SGHDT and CDR2 YYEEEE. This CDR3 is 16 amino acids long. The CDR3 nucleotides read TGTGCCAGCAGCCACCAGACAGGGGCCCGGATTGATGGCTACACCTTC. Encoded protein: CASSHQTGARIDGYTF.

This chain links TRBV4-2 with TRBJ1-5; the D is unclear. V lost 0 bases to trimming and J lost 9 bases, with 9 bases between them. The CDR3 is 13 amino acids. In germline, CDR1 is LGHNA, CDR2 YNFKEQ. For the CDR3, the DNA is TGTGCCAGCAGCCAAGAACGCGAGAGGCCCCAGCATTTT. Translation: CASSQERERPQHF.

This chain uses TRBV7-9 with TRBJ2-7; D not resolved. This CDR3 spans 13 amino acids. Deletions cut 4 bases from V and 2 bases from J, with 9 bases between. CDR1 and CDR2 from the germline V gene are SEHNR and FQNEAQ (reference sequence). In nucleotides, the CDR3 is TGTGCCAGCAGCTCTTCCGGGCCCTACGAGCAGTACGTC. It yields the protein CASSSSGPYEQYV.

This clone was detected only a few times. CDR3 sequence reads: CASSQSQLYSNQPQHF. CDR3 nucleotides: TGTGCCAGCAGCCAGTCGCAGCTTTATAGCAATCAGCCCCAGCATTTT. The genes are TRBV4-2 and TRBJ1-5, with no clear D. V dropped 3 bases and J dropped 0 bases, with 12 bases sitting between them. Germline V gives CDR1 LGHNA, CDR2 YNFKEQ. The CDR3 length is 16 residues.

The CDR3 spells CASSPGYGENTIYF. The CDR3 DNA follows: TGTGCCAGCAGCCCGGGATACGGGGAAAACACCATATATTTT. The chain couples TRBV7-9 to TRBJ1-3; D is unclear. Germline-derived CDR1 and CDR2 are SEHNR and FQNEAQ (reference sequence). Trimming took 5 bases from V and 6 from J, leaving 14 bases between them. This CDR3 contains 14 residues.

V usage is TRBV28 and J usage is TRBJ1-5, with TRBD1 matching over 8 bases. Trimming cost V 5 bases and J 4 bases; bases outside gene matches: 10. CDR1 is MDHEN and CDR2 is SYDVKM in the germline V gene. This CDR3 is built from 16 residues. CDR3 sequence (DNA): TGTGCCAGCAGTCCACATGGACAGGGCCTTAATCAGCCCCAGCATTTT. It translates to CASSPHGQGLNQPQHF.